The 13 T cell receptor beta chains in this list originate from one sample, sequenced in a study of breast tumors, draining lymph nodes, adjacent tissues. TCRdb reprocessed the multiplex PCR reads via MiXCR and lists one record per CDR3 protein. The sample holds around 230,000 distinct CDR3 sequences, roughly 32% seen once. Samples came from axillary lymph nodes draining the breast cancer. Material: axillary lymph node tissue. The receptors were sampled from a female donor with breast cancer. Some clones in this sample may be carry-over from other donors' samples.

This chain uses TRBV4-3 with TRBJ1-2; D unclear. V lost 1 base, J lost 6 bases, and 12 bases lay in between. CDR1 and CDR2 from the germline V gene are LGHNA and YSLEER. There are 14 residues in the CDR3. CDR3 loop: CASSQALGSHGYTF. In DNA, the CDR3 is TGCGCCAGCAGCCAAGCGCTGGGGTCTCATGGCTACACCTTC.

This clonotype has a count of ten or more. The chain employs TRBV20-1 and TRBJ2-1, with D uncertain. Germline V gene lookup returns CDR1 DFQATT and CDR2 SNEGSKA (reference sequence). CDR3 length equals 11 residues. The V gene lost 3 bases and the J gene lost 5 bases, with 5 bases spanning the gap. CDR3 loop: CSASNNNEQFF. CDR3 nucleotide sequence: TGCAGTGCTAGTAACAACAATGAGCAGTTCTTC.

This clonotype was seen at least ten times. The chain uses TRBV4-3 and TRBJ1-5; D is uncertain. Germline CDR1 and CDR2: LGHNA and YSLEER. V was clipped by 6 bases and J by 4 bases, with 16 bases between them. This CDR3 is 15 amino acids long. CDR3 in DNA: TGCGCCAGCAGTCCCAATCCAGCAGCTAATCAGCCCCAGCATTTT. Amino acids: CASSPNPAANQPQHF.

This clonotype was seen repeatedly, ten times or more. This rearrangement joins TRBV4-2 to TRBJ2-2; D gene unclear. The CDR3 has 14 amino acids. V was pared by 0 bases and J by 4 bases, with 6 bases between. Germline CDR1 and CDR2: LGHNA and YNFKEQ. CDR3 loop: CASSQEAGTGELFF. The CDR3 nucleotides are TGTGCCAGCAGCCAAGAAGCAGGCACCGGGGAGCTGTTTTTT.

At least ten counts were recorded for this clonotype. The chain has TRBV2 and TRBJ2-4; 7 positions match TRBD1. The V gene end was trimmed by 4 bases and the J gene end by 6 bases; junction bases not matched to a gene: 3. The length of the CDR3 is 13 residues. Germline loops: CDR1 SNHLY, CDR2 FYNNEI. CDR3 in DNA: TGTGCCAGCAGTGCGGGACAGTCAAACATTCAGTACTTC. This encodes CASSAGQSNIQYF.

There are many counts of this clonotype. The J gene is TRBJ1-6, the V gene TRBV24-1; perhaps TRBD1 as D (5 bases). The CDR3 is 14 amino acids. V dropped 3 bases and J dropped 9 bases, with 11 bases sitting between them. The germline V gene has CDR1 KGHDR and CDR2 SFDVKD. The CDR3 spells CATSDGGSGSPLHF. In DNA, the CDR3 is TGTGCCACCAGTGATGGGGGGTCGGGTTCACCCCTCCACTTT.

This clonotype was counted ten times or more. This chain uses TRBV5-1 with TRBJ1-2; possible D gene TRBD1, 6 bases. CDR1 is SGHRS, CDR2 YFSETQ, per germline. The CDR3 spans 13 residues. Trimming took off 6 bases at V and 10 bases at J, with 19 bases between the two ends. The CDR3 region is CASTEPPDRTYTF. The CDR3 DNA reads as TGCGCCAGCACGGAACCCCCCGACAGGACCTACACCTTC.

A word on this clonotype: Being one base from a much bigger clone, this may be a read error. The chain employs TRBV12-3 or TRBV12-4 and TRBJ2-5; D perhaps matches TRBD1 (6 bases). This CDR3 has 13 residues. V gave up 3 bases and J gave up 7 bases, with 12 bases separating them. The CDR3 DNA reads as TGTGCCAGCAGTTTCACAGGGTCGGGGACCCAGTACTTC. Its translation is CASSFTGSGTQYF.

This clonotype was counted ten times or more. The CDR3 loop reads CASSPWTSGRSGGEQFF. CDR3 bases: TGTGCCAGCAGCCCCTGGACTAGCGGGAGATCCGGAGGTGAGCAGTTCTTC. The rearrangement joins TRBV11-3 to TRBJ2-1, with 13 bases aligning to TRBD2. With V trimmed by 5 bases and J by 9 bases, 13 bases remained unmatched. Germline-derived CDR1 and CDR2 are SGHNT and YENEEA. The CDR3 runs 17 residues.

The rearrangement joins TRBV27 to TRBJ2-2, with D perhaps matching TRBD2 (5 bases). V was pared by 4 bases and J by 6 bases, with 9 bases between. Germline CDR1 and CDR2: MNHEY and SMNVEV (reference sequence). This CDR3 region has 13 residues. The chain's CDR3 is CASSWWGAGELFF. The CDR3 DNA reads TGTGCCAGCAGTTGGTGGGGAGCCGGGGAGCTGTTTTTT.

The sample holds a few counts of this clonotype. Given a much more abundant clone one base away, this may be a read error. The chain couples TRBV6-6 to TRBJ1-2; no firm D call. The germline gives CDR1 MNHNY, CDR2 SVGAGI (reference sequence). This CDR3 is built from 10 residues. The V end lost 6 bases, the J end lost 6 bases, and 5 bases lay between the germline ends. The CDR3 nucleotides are TGTGCCAGCAGCCTTAATGGCTACACCTTC. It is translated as CASSLNGYTF.

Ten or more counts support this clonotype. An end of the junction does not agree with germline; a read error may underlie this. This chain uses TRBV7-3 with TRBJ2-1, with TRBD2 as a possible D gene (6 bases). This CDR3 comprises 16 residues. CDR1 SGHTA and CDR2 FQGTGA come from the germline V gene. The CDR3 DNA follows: TGTGCCAGCAGCTCCGTAGCGGATCCCTCCGACAATGAGCAGTTCTTC. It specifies CASSSVADPSDNEQFF.

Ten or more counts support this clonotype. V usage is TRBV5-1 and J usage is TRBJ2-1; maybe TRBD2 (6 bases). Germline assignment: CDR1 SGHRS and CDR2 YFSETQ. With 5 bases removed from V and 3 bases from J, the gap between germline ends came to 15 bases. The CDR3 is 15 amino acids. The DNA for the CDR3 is TGCGCCAGCAGTCGAGGGAGGTCCGACTACAATGAGCAGTTCTTC. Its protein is CASSRGRSDYNEQFF.